This T cell receptor beta chain was sequenced during a study of breast tumors, draining lymph nodes, adjacent tissues. Study-wide results and limits: Data fit most tumor T cells coming from lymph node, expanding in tumor. Luminal-like breast cancer showed significantly higher tumor–nontumor repertoire similarity than basal-like. Compared with lymph nodes, tumors were less diverse; compared with nontumor tissue, more. That most tumor T cells come from lymph nodes remained unproven.

TCRdb ran MiXCR on the multiplex PCR reads and lists one entry per CDR3 protein. The top ten clones hold 2.6% of a sample with 100,000 to 150,000 distinct CDR3 sequences, more than 20% of them seen once. The lymph nodes were axillary draining lymph nodes from breast cancer patients. Many counts were recorded for this clonotype. Its antigen is still unknown. CDR3 size: 15 residues. CDR1 SNHLY and CDR2 FYNNEI come from the germline V gene. V lost 7 bases and J lost 6, with 18 bases in between. The specimen was axillary lymph node tissue. The receptor comes from a female donor with breast cancer. Some clones in this sample may be carry-over from other donors' samples. V is TRBV2 and J is TRBJ1-4; D is perhaps TRBD1 (5 bases). CDR3 DNA sequence: TGTGCCAGCAAGAGGAAGGGGTTCGCCGATGAAAAACTGTTTTTT. Amino acids: CASKRKGFADEKLFF. Combining the CDR3 with reference TRBV2 and TRBJ1-4 gives the whole variable domain EPEVTQTPSHQVTQMGQEVILRCVPISNHLYFYWYRQILGQKVEFLVSFYNNEISEKSEIFDDQFSVERPDGSNFTLKIRSTKLEDSAMYFCASKRKGFADEKLFFGSGTQLSVL.